The source of this T cell receptor (beta chain) is a study of T cells in Graves' hyperthyroidism and ophthalmopathy. Study-wide context: Blood from the periphery was taken at initial diagnosis, before any treatment. General study results and limits: Blood also showed most of the thyroid clonotypes that were expanded above 0.001.

Deletions cut 6 bases from V and 4 bases from J, with 18 bases between. CDR1 and CDR2 (germline): DFQATT, SNEGSKA (reference sequence). There are 15 residues in the CDR3. With respect to this clonotype: Its antigen is unidentified.

Amplified TCR beta CDR3 regions derived from RNA transcripts. An initial round of RT-PCR targeting the TCR CDR3 relied on the HTBI primer set. In TCRdb, the multiplex PCR reads were re-called with MiXCR into one record per CDR3 protein. The table has hundreds of thousands of distinct CDR3 sequences, approximately 14% seen once; the top ten hold roughly 10%. J is TRBJ2-2 and V is TRBV20-1, with D tentatively TRBD1 (6 bases). The TCR comes from a woman under 30 with Graves' hyperthyroidism. Sample: blood. Written as DNA, the CDR3 is TGCAGTGCCAGGGGCCCCTCTTGGAGCACCGGGGAGCTGTTTTTT. It codes for CSARGPSWSTGELFF.